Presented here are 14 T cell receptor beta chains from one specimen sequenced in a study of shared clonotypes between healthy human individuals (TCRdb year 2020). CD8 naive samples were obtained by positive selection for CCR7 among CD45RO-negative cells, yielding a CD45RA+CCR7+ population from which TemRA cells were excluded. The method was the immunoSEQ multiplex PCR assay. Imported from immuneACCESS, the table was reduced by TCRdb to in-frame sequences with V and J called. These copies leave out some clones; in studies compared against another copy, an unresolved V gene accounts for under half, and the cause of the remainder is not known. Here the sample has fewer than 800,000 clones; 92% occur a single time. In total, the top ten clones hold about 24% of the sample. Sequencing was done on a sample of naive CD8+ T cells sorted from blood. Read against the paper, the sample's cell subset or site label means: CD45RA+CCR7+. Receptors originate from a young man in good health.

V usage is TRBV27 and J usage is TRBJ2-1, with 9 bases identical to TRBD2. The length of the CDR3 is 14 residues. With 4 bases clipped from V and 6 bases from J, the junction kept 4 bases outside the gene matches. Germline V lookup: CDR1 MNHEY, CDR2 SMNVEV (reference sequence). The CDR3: CASSYPGLANEQFF. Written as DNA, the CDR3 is TGTGCCAGCAGTTATCCGGGACTAGCCAATGAGCAGTTCTTC.

The CDR3 bases are TGTGCCAGCAGCGGGACGACAGGGATCGGGGAGCTGTTTTTT. It translates to CASSGTTGIGELFF. The chain couples TRBV9 to TRBJ2-2, with 7 bases that match TRBD1. V was clipped by 3 bases and J by 7 bases; unmatched bases: 6. The CDR3 covers 14 residues. Germline CDR1 and CDR2: SGDLS and YYNGEE.

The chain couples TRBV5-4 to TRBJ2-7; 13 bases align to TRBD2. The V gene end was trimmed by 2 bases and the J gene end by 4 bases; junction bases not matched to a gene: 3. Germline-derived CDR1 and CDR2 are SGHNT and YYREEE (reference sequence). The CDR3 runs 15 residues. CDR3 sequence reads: CASSFGLAGEYEQYF. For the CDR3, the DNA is TGTGCCAGCAGCTTTGGACTAGCGGGAGAATACGAGCAGTACTTC.

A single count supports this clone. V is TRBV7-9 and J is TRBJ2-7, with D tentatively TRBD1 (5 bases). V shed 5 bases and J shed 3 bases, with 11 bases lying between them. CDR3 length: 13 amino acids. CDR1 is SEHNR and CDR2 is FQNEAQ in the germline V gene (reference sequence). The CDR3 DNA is TGTGCCAGCAGCCCCAGCCAGGGCTACGAGCAGTACTTC. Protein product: CASSPSQGYEQYF.

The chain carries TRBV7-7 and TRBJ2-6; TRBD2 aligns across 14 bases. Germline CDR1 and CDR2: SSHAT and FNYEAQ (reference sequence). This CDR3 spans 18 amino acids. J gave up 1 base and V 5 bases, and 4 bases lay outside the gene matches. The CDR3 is CASSRTSGRISGANVLTF. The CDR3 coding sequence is TGTGCCAGCAGCAGGACTAGCGGGAGGATATCTGGGGCCAACGTCCTGACTTTC.

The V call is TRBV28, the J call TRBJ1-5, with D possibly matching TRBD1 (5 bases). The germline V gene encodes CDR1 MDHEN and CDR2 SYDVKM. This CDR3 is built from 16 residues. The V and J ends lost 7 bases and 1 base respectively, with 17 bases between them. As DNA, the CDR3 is TGTGCCAGCACCCCCTGGACAAGTTCGAGCAATCAGCCCCAGCATTTT. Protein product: CASTPWTSSSNQPQHF. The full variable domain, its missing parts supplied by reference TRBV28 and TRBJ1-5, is DVKVTQSSRYLVKRTGEKVFLECVQDMDHENMFWYRQDPGLGLRLIYFSYDVKMKEKGDIPEGYSVSREKKERFSLILESASTNQTSMYLCASTPWTSSSNQPQHFGDGTRLSIL.

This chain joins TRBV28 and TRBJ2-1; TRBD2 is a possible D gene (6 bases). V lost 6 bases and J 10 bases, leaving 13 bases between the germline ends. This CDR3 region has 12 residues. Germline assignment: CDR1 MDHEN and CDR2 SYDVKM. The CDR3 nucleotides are TGTGCCAGCAGCCGTTTAGCGGAAGAGCAGTTCTTC. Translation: CASSRLAEEQFF.

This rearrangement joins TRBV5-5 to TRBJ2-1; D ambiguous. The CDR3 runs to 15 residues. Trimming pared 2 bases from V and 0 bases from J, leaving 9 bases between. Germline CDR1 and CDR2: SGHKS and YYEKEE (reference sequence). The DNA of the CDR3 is TGTGCCAGCAGCTTCTACCCGAGCTCCTACAATGAGCAGTTCTTC. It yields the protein CASSFYPSSYNEQFF.

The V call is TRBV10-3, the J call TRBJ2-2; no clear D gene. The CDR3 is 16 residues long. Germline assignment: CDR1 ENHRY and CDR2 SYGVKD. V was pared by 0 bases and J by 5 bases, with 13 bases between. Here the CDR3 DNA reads TGTGCCATCAGTGAGTCTTCCGTCCTGAGGACCGGGGAGCTGTTTTTT. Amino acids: CAISESSVLRTGELFF.

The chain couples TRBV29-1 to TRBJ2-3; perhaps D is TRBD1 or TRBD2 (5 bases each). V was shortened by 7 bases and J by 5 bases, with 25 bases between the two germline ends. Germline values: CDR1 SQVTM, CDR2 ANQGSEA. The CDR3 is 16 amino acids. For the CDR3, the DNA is TGCAGCGCCAGTGTGGGGCGAGAGGGGCGCAGAGATACGCAGTATTTT. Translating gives CSASVGREGRRDTQYF.

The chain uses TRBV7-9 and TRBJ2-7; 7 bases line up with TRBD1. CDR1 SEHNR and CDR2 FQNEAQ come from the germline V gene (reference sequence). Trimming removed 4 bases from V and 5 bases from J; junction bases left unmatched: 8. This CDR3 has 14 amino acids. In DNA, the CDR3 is TGTGCCAGCAGCTCTAGACAGGGTTTAGACGAGCAGTACTTC. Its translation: CASSSRQGLDEQYF.

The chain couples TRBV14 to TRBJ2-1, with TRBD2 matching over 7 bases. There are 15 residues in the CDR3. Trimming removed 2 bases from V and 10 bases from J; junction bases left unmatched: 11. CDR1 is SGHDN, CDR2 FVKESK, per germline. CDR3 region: CASSQQSGNRREQFF. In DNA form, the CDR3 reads TGTGCCAGCAGCCAACAGAGCGGGAACCGGAGGGAGCAGTTCTTC.

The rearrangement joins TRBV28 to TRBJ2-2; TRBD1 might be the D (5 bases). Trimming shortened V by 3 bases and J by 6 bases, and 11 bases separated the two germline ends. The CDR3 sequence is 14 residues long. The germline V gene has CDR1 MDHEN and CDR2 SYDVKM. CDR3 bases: TGTGCCAGCAGTTTGAATGTGGGGCCCGGGGAGCTGTTTTTT. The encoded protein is CASSLNVGPGELFF.

The CDR3: CASSLGVELDKNIQYF. The CDR3 DNA is TGTGCCAGCAGCTTAGGGGTGGAATTAGACAAAAACATTCAGTACTTC. The chain joins TRBV11-2 to TRBJ2-4, with D unresolved. Between the trimmed V and J ends, which lost 1 base and 3 bases, there was a span of 13 bases. Germline V gene sequence: CDR1 SGHAT, CDR2 FQNNGV. This CDR3 contains 16 residues.